Below, 11 T cell receptor beta chains from the same sample are listed, as sequenced in a study of T cells expressing NK-cell markers. TCRdb reanalyzed the 5' RACE reads and collapses them to one entry per CDR3 protein, without DNA. Its table lists around 140,000 distinct CDR3 sequences. The sequenced sample was blood T cells: a sorted CD56 or NKG2C T cell subset, CD4+ or CD8+ T cells, or bulk PBMC T cells (not recorded which). All receptors come from a man in his late teens or twenties in good health.

The chain has TRBV3-1 and TRBJ2-3; lacking DNA, the TRBD1 call made by TCRdb goes unchecked. The V gene's germline CDR1 is LGHDT and CDR2 YNNKEL (reference sequence). There are 15 residues in the CDR3. CDR3 residues: CASSLDGTGTDTQYF.

The rearrangement joins TRBV5-1 to TRBJ1-5. The germline CDR1 and CDR2 sequences are SGHRS and YFSETQ. This CDR3 has 15 amino acids. The CDR3 is CASSWTGVSNQPQHF. Based on the CDR3 plus reference TRBV5-1 and TRBJ1-5, the full variable domain is KAGVTQTPRYLIKTRGQQVTLSCSPISGHRSVSWYQQTPGQGLQFLFEYFSETQRNKGNFPGRFSGRQFSNSRSEMNVSTLELGDSALYLCASSWTGVSNQPQHFGDGTRLSIL.

The chain has TRBV24-1 and TRBJ2-1; TCRdb lists TRBD1, though no DNA is available to test this call. The CDR3 is 14 residues long. Germline V CDR1 and CDR2: KGHDR, SFDVKD. CDR3 sequence: CATSGAGRYNEQFF.

V and J are TRBV12-3 or TRBV12-4 and TRBJ2-2; TCRdb's D call, TRBD1, is unchecked because there is no DNA. This CDR3 region has 17 residues. Here the CDR3 reads CASSFPTGGAGTGELFF.

The rearrangement links TRBV6-5 to TRBJ1-1; the D call from TCRdb, TRBD1, cannot be confirmed without DNA. Germline CDR1 reads MNHEY; CDR2 reads SVGAGI. CDR3 length: 13 amino acids. CDR3 protein: CASSYSGGTEAFF.

The chain is built from TRBV11-3 and TRBJ2-3. Germline V gene sequence: CDR1 SGHNT, CDR2 YENEEA. The CDR3 runs to 11 residues. The CDR3 sequence: CASSQPDTQYF.

V gene TRBV16 combines with J gene TRBJ2-1; TCRdb outputs TRBD1, but without DNA this stays unchecked. The length of the CDR3 is 13 residues. Germline CDR1 and CDR2: KGHSY and FQNENV. The CDR3 protein is CANARGGINEQFF.

The V call is TRBV7-9, the J call TRBJ1-5; TCRdb selects TRBD1, and the lack of DNA leaves this call unchecked. The CDR3 runs 16 residues. CDR1 SEHNR and CDR2 FQNEAQ come from the germline V gene (reference sequence). CDR3 protein: CASSRGQVDSNQPQHF. Drawing the rest from reference TRBV7-9 and TRBJ1-5, the complete variable domain is DTGVSQNPRHKITKRGQNVTFRCDPISEHNRLYWYRQTLGQGPEFLTYFQNEAQLEKSRLLSDRFSAERPKGSFSTLEIQRTEQGDSAMYLCASSRGQVDSNQPQHFGDGTRLSIL.

V gene TRBV5-1 combines with J gene TRBJ2-3; the TCRdb D gene call, TRBD2, has no DNA to confirm it. Germline V gene lookup returns CDR1 SGHRS and CDR2 YFSETQ. This CDR3 comprises 13 residues. The CDR3 loop reads CASRSSGEDTQYF.

CDR3 amino acids: CSASGLAAYNEQFF. The chain carries TRBV20-1 and TRBJ2-1; as DNA is missing, the TRBD2 call by TCRdb cannot be tested. Germline CDR1 is DFQATT and CDR2 is SNEGSKA (reference sequence). The CDR3 totals 14 residues.

CDR3 sequence: CASSEFGTADTQYF. The rearrangement uses TRBV25-1 and TRBJ2-3; the D gene TCRdb calls, TRBD1, cannot be checked with no DNA. Germline V gives CDR1 MGHDK, CDR2 SYGVNS. This CDR3 comprises 14 residues.